These 7 T cell receptor beta chains were sequenced from one sample in a study of blood T cell repertoires in COVID-19. Method: immunoSEQ multiplex PCR; TCRdb's copy keeps in-frame clones and lacks some. The sample lists around 300,000 clones, 75% to 90% seen once, with about 2.5% in the top ten. The sequenced material came from PBMCs or T cells enriched from blood (not recorded which). All receptors come from a woman in her forties or fifties who had recovered from COVID-19.

The V call is TRBV7-3, the J call TRBJ1-1; D is ambiguous. V was cut by 3 bases and J by 5 bases, with 10 bases left in between. CDR1 and CDR2 (germline): SGHTA, FQGTGA. The CDR3 runs 13 residues. The CDR3 DNA sequence: TGTGCCAGCAGCTTTGAGGGTAAGACTGAAGCTTTCTTT. Protein product: CASSFEGKTEAFF.

The chain is built from TRBV28 and TRBJ2-1, with a tentative D call TRBD2 (6 bases). Germline V gene sequence: CDR1 MDHEN, CDR2 SYDVKM. The CDR3 has 14 residues. V was shortened by 6 bases and J by 0 bases, with 9 bases between the two germline ends. CDR3 sequence reads: CASRTGGSYNEQFF. CDR3 coding DNA: TGTGCCAGCAGGACCGGGGGCTCCTACAATGAGCAGTTCTTC.

The chain joins TRBV19 to TRBJ1-5; 10 bases map to TRBD1. The V gene end was trimmed by 5 bases and the J gene end by 6 bases; junction bases not matched to a gene: 7. Germline assignment: CDR1 LNHDA and CDR2 SQIVND (reference sequence). The CDR3 has 15 residues. The CDR3: CASSWDRGLRQPQHF. CDR3 sequence (DNA): TGTGCCAGTAGTTGGGACAGGGGTTTACGTCAGCCCCAGCATTTT.

The rearrangement joins TRBV10-3 to TRBJ1-5, with D unclear. The ends were cut back, 0 bases at V and 5 bases at J, with 8 bases in the middle. The CDR3 totals 14 residues. CDR1 ENHRY and CDR2 SYGVKD come from the germline V gene. CDR3: CAISESPGDQPQHF. Written as DNA, the CDR3 is TGTGCCATCAGTGAGTCTCCAGGCGATCAGCCCCAGCATTTT.

This clone has only one observation. V gene TRBV18 combines with J gene TRBJ1-1, with TRBD1 as a possible D gene (5 bases). V gave up 5 bases and J gave up 3 bases, with 13 bases separating them. The germline V gene has CDR1 KGHSH and CDR2 LQKENI. This CDR3 comprises 14 residues. The chain's CDR3 is CASSVQGGDTEAFF. The CDR3 DNA reads as TGTGCCAGCTCAGTTCAGGGAGGGGACACTGAAGCTTTCTTT.

The chain carries TRBV28 and TRBJ1-4; 9 nucleotides align to TRBD1. Losses at the gene ends were 5 bases for V and 8 bases for J; bases not matched to a gene: 15. The CDR3 length is 17 residues. CDR1 is MDHEN and CDR2 is SYDVKM in the germline V gene. The CDR3 protein is CASSQPGQGATREKLFF. CDR3 in DNA: TGTGCCAGCAGTCAACCGGGACAGGGAGCAACTAGGGAAAAACTGTTTTTT.

V and J are TRBV3-1 (or the pseudogene TRBV3-2) and TRBJ1-3; TRBD1 agrees at 7 bases. CDR3 length equals 13 residues. In germline, CDR1 is LGHDT, CDR2 YNNKEL (reference sequence). V lost 8 bases, J lost 12 bases, and 13 bases stayed unmatched. The CDR3 region is CASGTEAVESIYF. The CDR3 DNA reads TGTGCCAGCGGGACAGAAGCTGTCGAGAGCATATATTTT.